This T cell receptor beta chain was captured by sequencing in a study of blood T cell repertoires in COVID-19. As for the study in general: The United States, Italy and Spain were the sources of the acute and convalescent COVID-19 samples.

Before they entered the study, exposed participants had met a COVID-19 case within 2 weeks. CDR3 size: 13 residues. Trimming pared 7 bases from V and 1 base from J, leaving 10 bases between. Source study methods: Nucleated cell number was recorded as an estimate derived from reference gene primer amplification. The protocol was immunoSEQ multiplex PCR, while the TCRdb copy is restricted to in-frame clones and leaves out a portion. The V and J calls and clone size were taken over from that table, and D and trimming were inferred from the DNA. The table lists approximately 340,000 clones, approximately 90% of them singletons.

The source material was PBMCs or T cells enriched from blood (not recorded which). The chain links TRBV12-3 or TRBV12-4 to TRBJ1-1; D may be TRBD1 (6 bases). The clonotype originates from a woman aged 40 to 50 who had been exposed to COVID-19. The CDR3 region is CASKLQGNTEAFF. CDR3 DNA sequence: TGTGCCAGCAAATTACAGGGGAACACTGAAGCTTTCTTT.